This entry lists 11 T cell receptor beta chains sequenced from one sample in a study of shared clonotypes between healthy human individuals. This table comes from immunoSEQ multiplex PCR, and its TCRdb copy is limited to in-frame clones, with some not included. Of approximately 2.5 million clones in the sample, 90% to 95% were seen once. The sample consisted of naive CD4+ T cells sorted from blood. As to subset: CD45RA+ positively selected. These receptors were taken from a man aged 18 to 30 in good health.

This clone was recorded a few times. The chain recombines TRBV19 with TRBJ1-2; 9 bases align to TRBD1. The germline V gene encodes CDR1 LNHDA and CDR2 SQIVND (reference sequence). V dropped 4 bases and J dropped 10; count of bases not matched to a gene: 7. This CDR3 comprises 13 residues. The CDR3 nucleotides are TGTGCCAGTAGTACCGGGACAGGGACACACTACACCTTC. It specifies CASSTGTGTHYTF.

This clone was observed a single time. This CDR3 reads CASSLGANEKLFF. DNA of the CDR3: TGCGCCAGCAGTTTGGGGGCTAATGAAAAACTGTTTTTT. The genes are TRBV10-1 and TRBJ1-4, with TRBD1 as a possible D gene (5 bases). CDR3 length: 13 residues. Looked up from germline, CDR1 is WNHNN and CDR2 is SYGVQD (reference sequence). The V end lost 5 bases, the J end lost 3 bases, and 7 bases lay between the germline ends.

This chain uses TRBV30 with TRBJ1-4, with 9 positions matching TRBD1. Losses at the gene ends were 8 bases for V and 8 bases for J; bases not matched to a gene: 9. The CDR3 loop spans 13 amino acids. Germline CDR1 and CDR2: GTSNPN and SVGIG (reference sequence). The CDR3 nucleotides are TGTGCCGGAACAGGGGGCATGGGGGAAAAACTGTTTTTT. Translating it yields CAGTGGMGEKLFF.

The CDR3 nucleotides are TGTGCCATCAGCCTGAACAGGGGGAGAGAGGAGACCCAGTACTTC. It specifies CAISLNRGREETQYF. The V gene is TRBV10-3, the J gene TRBJ2-5, with 8 bases identical to TRBD1. V trimming: 6 bases; J trimming: 5 bases; junction bases outside the gene matches: 11. Per germline, CDR1 ENHRY and CDR2 SYGVKD. The CDR3 runs 15 residues.

This chain uses TRBV6-6 with TRBJ1-5, with 8 positions matching TRBD1. Germline lookup yields CDR1 MNHNY and CDR2 SVGAGI (reference sequence). The CDR3 runs 15 residues. The V gene end was trimmed by 2 bases and the J gene end by 6 bases; junction bases not matched to a gene: 6. The CDR3 here is CASSYISGGSQPQHF. As DNA, the CDR3 is TGTGCCAGCAGTTACATTTCAGGGGGCAGTCAGCCCCAGCATTTT.

J is TRBJ2-7 and V is TRBV9, with D perhaps matching TRBD1 (6 bases). The CDR3 is 13 residues long. Between the trimmed V and J ends, which lost 4 bases and 4 bases, there was a span of 12 bases. Looked up from germline, CDR1 is SGDLS and CDR2 is YYNGEE. CDR3 protein: CASSPLGGYEQYF. In DNA form, the CDR3 reads TGTGCCAGCAGCCCCCTAGGGGGATACGAGCAGTACTTC.

On this clone itself: The junction shows a germline mismatch at one end, possibly a read error. This rearrangement joins TRBV7-7 to TRBJ2-1, with TRBD2 identical over 8 bases. The germline CDR1 and CDR2 sequences are SSHAT and FNYEAQ (reference sequence). The CDR3 consists of 13 residues. In DNA form, the CDR3 reads TGTGCTAGCAGCTTGGCTAGCGGGAATGAGCAGTTCTTC. This encodes CASSLASGNEQFF.

The chain is built from TRBV2 and TRBJ1-1; D unresolved. CDR1 and CDR2 (germline): SNHLY, FYNNEI. Trimming took off 2 bases at V and 5 bases at J, with 12 bases between the two ends. The CDR3 covers 14 residues. CDR3 coding DNA: TGTGCCAGCAGTGAATTAGGGATAAGGACTGAAGCTTTCTTT. This sequence encodes CASSELGIRTEAFF.

As to this clone: An end of the junction differs from the germline gene, which may be a read error. CDR3 loop: CASSPQGTYEQYF. Here the CDR3 DNA reads TGTGCTAGCAGCCCCCAGGGGACCTACGAGCAGTACTTC. The chain uses TRBV7-7 and TRBJ2-7, with D perhaps TRBD1 (6 bases). The CDR3 has 13 residues. Germline values: CDR1 SSHAT, CDR2 FNYEAQ (reference sequence).

The chain links TRBV18 to TRBJ2-1, with D tentatively TRBD1 (6 bases). The germline V gene has CDR1 KGHSH and CDR2 LQKENI. V was clipped by 4 bases and J by 10 bases, with 14 bases between them. The CDR3 is 13 residues long. The CDR3 coding sequence is TGTGCCAGCTCACGTTGGACAGATATGGAGCAGTTCTTC. It is translated as CASSRWTDMEQFF.

The V gene is TRBV5-1, the J gene TRBJ2-7, with D unresolved. This CDR3 spans 13 amino acids. Per germline, CDR1 SGHRS and CDR2 YFSETQ. V was cut by 7 bases and J by 5 bases, with 16 bases left in between. CDR3 protein: CASHRSPLDEQYF. CDR3 bases: TGCGCCAGCCACCGGTCGCCCTTGGACGAGCAGTACTTC.